Below are 19 T cell receptor beta chains sequenced from a single sample in a study of CD8+ T cells in alopecia areata (dated by TCRdb to the late 2010s). The method behind the library was the immunoSEQ multiplex PCR assay. For TCR sequencing, RNA was extracted from every sample and reverse transcribed into cDNA to serve as template. What TCRdb holds here is the immuneACCESS table cut down to in-frame rearrangements. Part of the clones is not present; checked against another copy, under half of the missing clones reflect an unresolved V gene, and the others are unexplained. The sample includes 200,000 or so clones, with about three fifths observed a single time. The leading ten clones occupy 5% to 6% of the sample. The label giving this sample's time point can be read as: 20 to 30 weeks on oral tofacitinib. The sample's treatment or condition label, decoded: oral pan-JAK inhibitor, 5-10 mg twice daily.

Material: CD4+ T cells sorted from blood, obtained at week 24, from a patient treated with tofacitinib. The receptors were gathered from a human donor with alopecia areata.

The V and J genes are TRBV4-1 and TRBJ2-1; TRBD2 aligns across 11 bases. The CDR3 sequence is 16 residues long. V dropped 3 bases and J dropped 6; count of bases not matched to a gene: 7. CDR1 MGHRA and CDR2 YSYEKL come from the germline V gene. CDR3 loop: CASSQAPGLAANEQFF. As DNA, the CDR3 is TGCGCCAGCAGCCAGGCGCCGGGACTAGCGGCCAATGAGCAGTTCTTC.

The V gene is TRBV11-2, the J gene TRBJ2-2; D call uncertain. Germline V CDR1 and CDR2: SGHAT, FQNNGV. The CDR3 is made up of 13 amino acids. V was shortened by 5 bases and J by 0 bases, with 4 bases between the two germline ends. The chain's CDR3 is CASSPSNTGELFF. CDR3 DNA sequence: TGTGCCAGCAGCCCCTCGAACACCGGGGAGCTGTTTTTT.

This clone was detected only a few times. The CDR3 reads CASIGTSGRIYEQYF. As DNA, the CDR3 is TGTGCCAGCATAGGGACTAGCGGGAGAATCTACGAGCAGTACTTC. J is TRBJ2-7 and V is TRBV7-2; 14 bases map to TRBD2. Germline V gives CDR1 SGHTA, CDR2 FQGNSA. The CDR3 consists of 15 residues. Losses at the gene ends were 7 bases for V and 3 bases for J; bases not matched to a gene: 5.

The V gene is TRBV2, the J gene TRBJ2-7, with TRBD1 matching 8 bases. This CDR3 has 14 amino acids. J gave up 2 bases and V 5 bases, and 5 bases lay outside the gene matches. CDR1 SNHLY and CDR2 FYNNEI come from the germline V gene. The CDR3 loop is CASSTGTGTYEQYF. In DNA form, the CDR3 reads TGTGCCAGCAGTACCGGGACAGGTACCTACGAGCAGTACTTC.

This clone was seen more than once but under ten times. The CDR3 region is CASSSSQGMNSPLHF. As DNA, the CDR3 is TGTGCCAGCAGCTCTTCCCAGGGTATGAATTCACCCCTCCACTTT. The chain recombines TRBV7-9 with TRBJ1-6; D may be TRBD1 (5 bases). V was cut by 4 bases and J by 7 bases, with 14 bases left in between. This CDR3 region has 15 residues. CDR1 and CDR2 from the germline V gene are SEHNR and FQNEAQ (reference sequence).

J is TRBJ2-1 and V is TRBV29-1, with TRBD2 matching over 10 bases. The CDR3 has 16 amino acids. With 4 bases clipped from V and 2 bases from J, the junction kept 8 bases outside the gene matches. Germline CDR1 reads SQVTM; CDR2 reads ANQGSEA. The DNA of the CDR3 is TGCAGCGTTGCGACACCCGGACTAGCGGCCTACAATGAGCAGTTCTTC. Its translation is CSVATPGLAAYNEQFF.

The chain has TRBV27 and TRBJ1-2, with D possibly matching TRBD1 (5 bases). Germline CDR1 is MNHEY and CDR2 is SMNVEV (reference sequence). This CDR3 is built from 13 residues. The V end lost 5 bases, the J end lost 7 bases, and 14 bases lay between the germline ends. CDR3 in amino acids: CASSEAGRIGYTF. The DNA of the CDR3 is TGTGCCAGCAGTGAGGCAGGGCGGATTGGCTACACCTTC.

The gene calls are TRBV15 and TRBJ1-5; the D gene is possibly TRBD1 (6 bases). CDR3 length equals 17 residues. The germline gives CDR1 LNHNV, CDR2 YYDKDF (reference sequence). Trimming removed 3 bases at V and 2 bases at J, with 17 bases between. Written as DNA, the CDR3 is TGTGCCACCAGCAGGTATAGGGGGTCCCTAGGCAATCAGCCCCAGCATTTT. It is translated as CATSRYRGSLGNQPQHF.

V gene TRBV4-2 combines with J gene TRBJ2-3, with a possible D match to TRBD2 (6 bases). Germline CDR1 reads LGHNA; CDR2 reads YNFKEQ. The V end was cut by 1 base, the J end by 5 bases, with 16 bases between. The CDR3 sequence is 16 residues long. The CDR3 DNA sequence: TGTGCCAGCAGCCAAGGACTAGACGGGGAAGGAGATACGCAGTATTTT. It translates to CASSQGLDGEGDTQYF.

Note on this clone: Other nucleotide sequences from this sample produce the same CDR3. The chain carries TRBV7-2 and TRBJ1-1; D is possibly TRBD1 (5 bases). CDR1 is SGHTA and CDR2 is FQGNSA in the germline V gene. V was pared by 5 bases and J by 3 bases, with 16 bases between. This CDR3 has 15 residues. The CDR3 nucleotides read TGTGCCAGCAGCCCCGTCTGGGCGGGGGACACTGAAGCTTTCTTT. Translated: CASSPVWAGDTEAFF.

The chain couples TRBV30 to TRBJ2-5, with a possible D match to TRBD1 (5 bases). V dropped 2 bases and J dropped 4 bases, with 8 bases sitting between them. CDR1 and CDR2 (germline): GTSNPN, SVGIG (reference sequence). The CDR3 is 12 residues long. The CDR3 is CAWSLGVETQYF. The CDR3 bases are TGTGCCTGGAGTCTAGGGGTAGAGACCCAGTACTTC.

This chain links TRBV29-1 with TRBJ1-4; D possibly corresponds to TRBD1 (5 bases). Between the trimmed V and J ends, which lost 4 bases and 5 bases, there was a span of 8 bases. Germline V lookup: CDR1 SQVTM, CDR2 ANQGSEA. The length of the CDR3 is 12 residues. CDR3 nucleotide sequence: TGCAGCGTTGGAGGGGAAAATGAAAAACTGTTTTTT. It specifies CSVGGENEKLFF.

The V call is TRBV5-1, the J call TRBJ2-5, with D uncertain. V was clipped by 2 bases and J by 1 base, with 3 bases between them. Germline V CDR1 and CDR2: SGHRS, YFSETQ. CDR3 length: 12 residues. CDR3 nucleotides: TGCGCCAGCAGCTTTACCCAAGAGACCCAGTACTTC. This gives the protein CASSFTQETQYF.

The V call is TRBV7-9, the J call TRBJ2-2; D remains unclear. The germline V and J ends were trimmed by 5 bases and 4 bases, with 11 bases remaining between them. Germline-derived CDR1 and CDR2 are SEHNR and FQNEAQ (reference sequence). CDR3 length: 14 residues. The CDR3 bases are TGTGCCAGCAGCCGTCGTAGTAGCACCGGGGAGCTGTTTTTT. Protein product: CASSRRSSTGELFF.

In its sample, this clone was seen a few times. The chain employs TRBV4-1 and TRBJ1-1; 11 bases are a match to TRBD1. The germline CDR1 and CDR2 sequences are MGHRA and YSYEKL. Trimming at V came to 1 base and at J to 0 bases, leaving 7 bases not matched to a gene. The CDR3 consists of 18 residues. CDR3 amino acids: CASSQGTGGLWMNTEAFF. The DNA of the CDR3 is TGCGCCAGCAGCCAAGGGACAGGGGGCTTATGGATGAACACTGAAGCTTTCTTT.

The chain carries TRBV7-3 and TRBJ2-1; weak D call: TRBD1 (6 bases). The length of the CDR3 is 14 residues. Deletions cut 5 bases from V and 10 bases from J, with 18 bases between. Germline V gene sequence: CDR1 SGHTA, CDR2 FQGTGA. The CDR3 region has the DNA TGTGCCAGCAGCACCGGGACACCCTCTTTAGAGCAGTTCTTC. Translated, it gives CASSTGTPSLEQFF.

This clone was detected only a few times. The chain joins TRBV28 to TRBJ2-7, with unresolved D. The CDR3 has 11 amino acids. V was pared by 2 bases and J by 3 bases, with 2 bases between. Germline V gives CDR1 MDHEN, CDR2 SYDVKM. The CDR3 is CASSLGYEQYF. The CDR3 nucleotides are TGTGCCAGCAGTTTAGGCTACGAGCAGTACTTC. Full variable domain (rest looked up from reference TRBV28 and TRBJ2-7): DVKVTQSSRYLVKRTGEKVFLECVQDMDHENMFWYRQDPGLGLRLIYFSYDVKMKEKGDIPEGYSVSREKKERFSLILESASTNQTSMYLCASSLGYEQYFGPGTRLTVT.

The chain employs TRBV27 and TRBJ2-3; the match to TRBD2 covers 8 bases. CDR3 size: 18 residues. V trimming: 3 bases; J trimming: 4 bases; junction bases outside the gene matches: 15. CDR1 MNHEY and CDR2 SMNVEV come from the germline V gene (reference sequence). CDR3 amino acids: CASSFSRVSGIFSDTQYF. The CDR3 DNA reads TGTGCCAGCAGTTTCAGTAGAGTTAGCGGGATTTTTTCAGATACGCAGTATTTT.

The table lists this clone with a few counts. The chain recombines TRBV4-3 with TRBJ2-5, with 7 bases fitting TRBD2. There are 15 residues in the CDR3. Germline V lookup: CDR1 LGHNA, CDR2 YSLEER. V dropped 5 bases and J dropped 1; count of bases not matched to a gene: 7. The CDR3 coding sequence is TGCGCCAGCAGCTTACAAGCGGGGACCCAAGAGACCCAGTACTTC. It specifies CASSLQAGTQETQYF.